This T cell receptor beta chain was recovered during a study of identifying expanded T cells in peripheral blood. Notes on the study in general: Differentially abundant clones: about 1.1 between replicates, 16.4 at 2 to 3 weeks, around 20 at four. Clone count variance between roughly 2-week samples rose with total template count.

Details on this clone: What it recognizes is unknown.

Germline V CDR1 and CDR2: MNHEY, SVGAGI. The CDR3 loop spans 15 amino acids. V dropped 3 bases and J dropped 6 bases, with 17 bases sitting between them. No infections or other immune events were documented during collection. Generated by immunoSEQ multiplex PCR, the TCRdb table keeps only in-frame clones and is missing some. This table has some 95,000 clones, about 86% appearing once. The clonotype comes from a person aged 18 to 75 in good health. Sequenced input: blood. The chain is built from TRBV6-5 and TRBJ1-1; weak D call: TRBD1 (5 bases). DNA of the CDR3: TGTGCCAGCAGTTATATTTCAGGTGGGGGGTCTGAAGCTTTCTTT. This gives the protein CASSYISGGGSEAFF.